This T cell receptor beta chain was found in a study of blood T cell repertoires in COVID-19. TCRdb's copy holds only in-frame clones and misses some; the assay was immunoSEQ multiplex PCR. The sample records around 56,000 clones, 81% being singletons. This CDR3 has 13 amino acids. V shed 4 bases and J 3 bases; nucleotides not matched to a gene: 2. Germline CDR1 is SGHTA and CDR2 is FQGNSA. The clonotype comes from a woman older than 75 with active or convalescent COVID-19. The sequencing sample was made of peripheral blood. The chain recombines TRBV7-2 with TRBJ2-7, with TRBD1 matching 8 bases. The CDR3 reads CASSSDRGYEQYF. The DNA of the CDR3 is TGTGCCAGCAGCTCAGACAGGGGCTACGAGCAGTACTTC.